This TCR beta chain was sequenced during a study of blood T cell repertoires in COVID-19. Study details: Acute and convalescent COVID-19 specimens originated in the United States, Italy and Spain.

This clone was observed a few times. This table comes from immunoSEQ multiplex PCR, and its TCRdb copy is limited to in-frame clones, with some not included. The sample lists some 200,000 clones; roughly 90% were seen once. V gave up 7 bases and J gave up 4 bases, with 13 bases separating them. CDR1 LGHDT and CDR2 YNNKEL come from the germline V gene (reference sequence). This CDR3 is built from 13 residues. The sequence derives from a man in his sixties or seventies with acute or convalescent COVID-19. The gene calls are TRBV3-1 (or the pseudogene TRBV3-2) and TRBJ1-2; TRBD1 is a possible D gene (5 bases). The sequenced sample consisted of peripheral blood. The CDR3 nucleotides are TGTGCCAGCACCGGGGGGGAAAGCTATGGCTACACCTTC. This encodes CASTGGESYGYTF.